One and the same sample provided the 22 T cell receptor beta chains below, sequenced in a study of T cell repertoires in cytomegalovirus infection. No antigens are known for them. TCRdb fed the reads into MiXCR, producing one record per CDR3 protein. The sample shows roughly 500,000 distinct CDR3 sequences, roughly a third of them seen only once. The source material was cultured PBMCs, sampled from culture after CMV antigen stimulation. All receptors come from a human donor in good health (CMV status not recorded). Some clones in this sample may be carry-over from other donors' samples.

This chain joins TRBV7-2 and TRBJ2-1; D is perhaps TRBD2 (6 bases). This CDR3 is 13 amino acids long. Trimming left V 3 bases short and J 9 bases short, with 12 bases between. The germline gives CDR1 SGHTA, CDR2 FQGNSA. The CDR3 region is CASSLGLRGEQFF. CDR3 in DNA: TGTGCCAGCAGCTTGGGACTCCGGGGTGAGCAGTTCTTC.

This clonotype was recorded a few times. The V call is TRBV27, the J call TRBJ2-7; D might be TRBD1 or TRBD2, each matching 5 bases. Between the trimmed V and J ends, which lost 5 bases and 7 bases, there was a span of 18 bases. The length of the CDR3 is 14 residues. CDR1 is MNHEY, CDR2 SMNVEV, per germline (reference sequence). CDR3 in DNA: TGTGCCAGCAGTCCGACCACGGGGCCCGGTGAGCAGTACTTC. Amino acids: CASSPTTGPGEQYF.

This clonotype was counted at least ten times. The CDR3 DNA sequence: TGTGCCAGCAGCTACGGTCGGGCGGGGCAAGCTTTCTTT. Protein product: CASSYGRAGQAFF. This rearrangement joins TRBV7-8 to TRBJ1-1; D might be TRBD1 (5 bases). Germline values: CDR1 SGHVS, CDR2 FQNEAQ. V was cut by 4 bases and J by 9 bases, with 15 bases left in between. The CDR3 length is 13 residues.

This clonotype was observed at least ten times. The V and J genes are TRBV7-3 and TRBJ2-1, with 10 bases matching TRBD1. Germline V gene lookup returns CDR1 SGHTA and CDR2 FQGTGA. V dropped 3 bases and J dropped 7; count of bases not matched to a gene: 3. This CDR3 is 14 amino acids long. CDR3: CASSLDRGDNEQFF. CDR3 nucleotides: TGTGCCAGCAGCTTGGACAGGGGGGATAATGAGCAGTTCTTC.

This rearrangement joins TRBV7-8 to TRBJ2-7, with 13 bases lining up with TRBD2. The CDR3 totals 16 residues. CDR1 is SGHVS, CDR2 FQNEAQ, per germline. Trimming took 5 bases from V and 2 from J; bases not matched to a gene: 6. CDR3 sequence: CASSILAGGVPYEQYV. The CDR3 DNA reads TGTGCCAGCAGCATACTAGCGGGAGGGGTCCCCTACGAGCAGTACGTC.

V usage is TRBV7-6 and J usage is TRBJ1-4; no reliable D call. Trimming shortened V by 4 bases and J by 0 bases, and 12 bases separated the two germline ends. The CDR3 spans 16 residues. Germline V CDR1 and CDR2: SGHVS, FNYEAQ. The CDR3 region has the DNA TGTGCCAGCAGCTCCCCGGACCCTGCAACTAATGAAAAACTGTTTTTT. It codes for CASSSPDPATNEKLFF. The full variable domain, its missing parts supplied by reference TRBV7-6 and TRBJ1-4, is GAGVSQSPRYKVTKRGQDVALRCDPISGHVSLYWYRQALGQGPEFLTYFNYEAQQDKSGLPNDRFSAERPEGSISTLTIQRTEQRDSAMYRCASSSPDPATNEKLFFGSGTQLSVL.

Regarding this clonotype: One end of the junction varies from germline; a read error may be responsible. This chain uses TRBV7-6 with TRBJ2-2; 7 bases map to TRBD2. Germline CDR1 is SGHVS and CDR2 is FNYEAQ. The CDR3 is 14 amino acids. The CDR3 nucleotides are TGTGCTAGCAGCTTGACTAGCAGGGCCGGGGAGCTGTTTTTT. The encoded protein is CASSLTSRAGELFF.

In its sample, this clonotype was seen a few times. The rearrangement uses TRBV7-2 and TRBJ2-5, with D possibly TRBD1 on 6 matching bases. This CDR3 region has 16 residues. Trimming shortened V by 1 base and J by 1 base, and 13 bases separated the two germline ends. The V gene's germline CDR1 is SGHTA and CDR2 FQGNSA. The CDR3 DNA is TGTGCCAGCAGCTTAGAGGGGGTAGTGAGCCAAGAGACCCAGTACTTC. Translation: CASSLEGVVSQETQYF.

This clonotype was picked up a small number of times. This rearrangement joins TRBV12-3 or TRBV12-4 to TRBJ2-3, with no clear D. This CDR3 has 11 residues. V was shortened by 9 bases and J by 2 bases, with 6 bases between the two germline ends. The CDR3 bases are TGTGCCAGTTATGACACAGATACGCAGTATTTT. This translates into CASYDTDTQYF.

The V gene is TRBV28, the J gene TRBJ1-5; D remains ambiguous. The germline gives CDR1 MDHEN, CDR2 SYDVKM. This CDR3 contains 15 residues. The ends were cut back, 4 bases at V and 3 bases at J, with 13 bases in the middle. The DNA for the CDR3 is TGTGCCAGCAGTTCCCCGGCTACCGTCAATCAGCCCCAGCATTTT. Translation: CASSSPATVNQPQHF.

This clonotype came up a few times. V is TRBV28 and J is TRBJ2-1; D is ambiguous. CDR3 length: 11 residues. V dropped 2 bases and J dropped 10 bases, with 6 bases sitting between them. The germline V gene encodes CDR1 MDHEN and CDR2 SYDVKM. CDR3 protein: CASSLREEQFF. The CDR3 DNA follows: TGTGCCAGCAGTTTACGTGAAGAGCAGTTCTTC.

This clonotype was detected ten times or more. The gene calls are TRBV6-2 or TRBV6-3 and TRBJ2-1; tentatively, D is TRBD2 (6 bases). The CDR3 loop spans 14 amino acids. V shed 6 bases and J shed 2 bases, with 11 bases lying between them. Germline assignment: CDR1 MNHEY and CDR2 SVGEGT. For the CDR3, the DNA is TGTGCCAGCAGAGTTAGCGGAGCCTACAATGAGCAGTTCTTC. Protein sequence: CASRVSGAYNEQFF.

This clonotype turned up a few times. With a much larger clone just one base away, this may be a read error. The chain uses TRBV7-6 and TRBJ1-1; 10 bases align to TRBD1. From germline, CDR1 is SGHVS and CDR2 FNYEAQ. The CDR3 sequence is 14 residues long. V was clipped by 5 bases and J by 4 bases; unmatched bases: 4. CDR3 DNA sequence: TGTGCCAGCAGCAGGGACAGGGGAAGCACTGAAGCTTTCTTT. It encodes CASSRDRGSTEAFF.

This clonotype has just one count. V gene TRBV5-1 combines with J gene TRBJ2-3, with D maybe TRBD1 (6 bases). CDR3 size: 15 residues. The V end was cut by 0 bases, the J end by 1 base, with 9 bases between. Germline CDR1 reads SGHRS; CDR2 reads YFSETQ. For the CDR3, the DNA is TGCGCCAGCAGCTTGGGGGACATTCGCACAGATACGCAGTATTTT. Translation: CASSLGDIRTDTQYF. The full variable domain, its missing parts supplied by reference TRBV5-1 and TRBJ2-3, is KAGVTQTPRYLIKTRGQQVTLSCSPISGHRSVSWYQQTPGQGLQFLFEYFSETQRNKGNFPGRFSGRQFSNSRSEMNVSTLELGDSALYLCASSLGDIRTDTQYFGPGTRLTVL.

This chain uses TRBV7-3 with TRBJ2-1, with D possibly matching TRBD2 (5 bases). The CDR3 runs to 14 residues. The germline V gene has CDR1 SGHTA and CDR2 FQGTGA. Trimming removed 1 base from V and 6 bases from J, with 10 bases in between. In DNA form, the CDR3 reads TGTGCCAGCAGCTTAATACTAGGCGCCAATGAGCAGTTCTTC. Its protein product is CASSLILGANEQFF.

The rearrangement uses TRBV6-1 and TRBJ2-5; 8 bases fit TRBD1. Germline values: CDR1 MNHNS, CDR2 SASEGT. This CDR3 contains 14 residues. V was clipped by 5 bases and J by 5 bases; unmatched bases: 7. CDR3 DNA: TGTGCCAGCAGTTACCAGGGGGCGCCTGAGACCCAGTACTTC. This translates into CASSYQGAPETQYF.

The V call is TRBV7-3, the J call TRBJ2-1; no reliable D call. V lost 0 bases and J lost 4, with 10 bases in between. The germline V gene has CDR1 SGHTA and CDR2 FQGTGA. The CDR3 consists of 15 residues. The CDR3 spells CASSLTSLDYNEQFF. Here the CDR3 DNA reads TGTGCCAGCAGCTTAACTAGCTTGGATTACAATGAGCAGTTCTTC.

This clonotype was detected a few times. The rearrangement uses TRBV7-2 and TRBJ2-1, with D uncertain. V lost 1 base and J 5 bases, leaving 9 bases between the germline ends. The CDR3 has 14 residues. Per germline, CDR1 SGHTA and CDR2 FQGNSA. The CDR3 DNA follows: TGTGCCAGCAGCTTAGGGATGGTAAACAATGAGCAGTTCTTC. Protein product: CASSLGMVNNEQFF.

This clonotype was observed many times. The chain recombines TRBV7-2 with TRBJ2-3; TRBD2 matches at 8 bases. CDR1 and CDR2 (germline): SGHTA, FQGNSA. The CDR3 totals 21 residues. J lost 2 bases, V lost 5 bases, and 24 bases had no gene match. CDR3 DNA sequence: TGTGCCAGCAGCCCCCGGGGGGGACGCTTCACACCGAGACCCCACACAGATACGCAGTATTTT. Amino acids: CASSPRGGRFTPRPHTDTQYF.

In this sample, this clonotype turned up a few times. V is TRBV5-4 and J is TRBJ2-2; no clear D. Trimming pared 2 bases from V and 4 bases from J, leaving 12 bases between. This CDR3 has 15 amino acids. Germline CDR1 SGHNT, CDR2 YYREEE (reference sequence). The CDR3 spells CASSLDLKGTGELFF. The CDR3 bases are TGTGCCAGCAGCTTAGACTTGAAGGGCACCGGGGAGCTGTTTTTT.

This clonotype was counted at least ten times. The rearrangement joins TRBV7-2 to TRBJ2-3, with D unclear. This CDR3 region has 13 residues. With 4 bases removed from V and 4 bases from J, the gap between germline ends came to 9 bases. In germline, CDR1 is SGHTA, CDR2 FQGNSA. The DNA for the CDR3 is TGTGCCAGCAGCTGGGGTGGGGCAGATACGCAGTATTTT. Translation gives CASSWGGADTQYF.

This clonotype was seen repeatedly, ten times or more. The chain combines TRBV7-2 with TRBJ2-1; 7 bases map to TRBD2. This CDR3 has 15 amino acids. Trimming removed 5 bases from V and 7 bases from J; junction bases left unmatched: 11. Germline loops: CDR1 SGHTA, CDR2 FQGNSA. This CDR3 is CASSPNRLAGNEQFF. Here the CDR3 DNA reads TGTGCCAGCAGCCCCAACCGACTAGCAGGGAATGAGCAGTTCTTC.